The rows below give T cell receptor beta chains drawn from one sample of a study of T-cell reconstitution after alpha-beta-depleted transplantation in children. TCRdb re-called the PCR reads through MiXCR, storing one row per CDR3 protein. The sample gives about 610,000 distinct CDR3 sequences, more than 9% of which show up once; about 4.2% is in the top ten. The starting material was PBMCs from the stem cell graft donor, obtained from the stem cell graft. The origin of the receptors is a human donor who donated a stem cell graft to a child with acute myeloid leukemia. Both conserved end residues are part of each CDR3. The D gene is left open where the match is weak. Clone size is not always given. Where it is, it says once, few, many or a class for expanded clones.

d_call clone_size j_call v_call cdr3_nt cdr3_aa
TRBD2 . TRBJ2-7 TRBV4-2 TGTGCCAGCAGCCAAGAGAGGACTAGAGAATTCGAGCAGTACTTC CASSQERTREFEQYF
. many TRBJ1-2 TRBV4-3 TGCGCCAGCAGCCAACCAGGATATCGGGACGGCTACACCTTC CASSQPGYRDGYTF
. few TRBJ1-1 TRBV15 TGTGCCACCAGCAGAGTTCAGGGACTTTCGACTGAAGCTTTCTTT CATSRVQGLSTEAFF
. . TRBJ2-7 TRBV28 TGTGCCAGCAGTTTGTGGGCAGGCCAGCAGTACTTC CASSLWAGQQYF
TRBD1 few TRBJ1-2 TRBV20-1 TGCAGTGCTAGGCTCGGGACAGGGGCTCCCTATGGCTACACCTTC CSARLGTGAPYGYTF
. few TRBJ2-3 TRBV20-1 TGCAGTGCTAGAGATTGGGGGAGAGGAGATACGCAGTATTTT CSARDWGRGDTQYF
TRBD1 many TRBJ2-1 TRBV29-1 TGCAGCGCGGGACAGGGGGATGAGCAGTTCTTC CSAGQGDEQFF
TRBD1 . TRBJ2-4 TRBV9 TGTGCCAGCAGCGAGGGGACAGGGTTCGGAGCCAAAAACATTCAGTACTTC CASSEGTGFGAKNIQYF
. many TRBJ1-1 TRBV29-1 TGCAGCGTTGTCCAAGGGGTCGCTGAAGCTTTCTTT CSVVQGVAEAFF
. few TRBJ1-5 TRBV20-1 TGCAGTGCTACTAGACAGCCTCTTAGCAATCAGCCCCAGCATTTT CSATRQPLSNQPQHF
TRBD2 few TRBJ2-3 TRBV6-2/TRBV6-3 TGTGCCAGCGGCGGTGCGGGAGGCCCCACAGATACGCAGTATTTT CASGGAGGPTDTQYF
TRBD2 many TRBJ2-3 TRBV2 TGTGCCAGCACGGCTAGCGGGAGAACAGATACGCAGTATTTT CASTASGRTDTQYF
TRBD2 few TRBJ2-1 TRBV7-3 TGTGCCAGCAGCGTAGGACTAGCGGAATACAATGAGCAGTTCTTC CASSVGLAEYNEQFF
. few TRBJ2-3 TRBV20-1 TGCAGTGCTAGGCCGTATACAGATACGCAGTATTTT CSARPYTDTQYF
TRBD2 . TRBJ2-7 TRBV20-1 TGCAGTGCTAGAGTCAGTAGCGGGAGTAGGTACGAGCAGTACTTC CSARVSSGSRYEQYF
TRBD2 many TRBJ2-3 TRBV10-3 TGTGCCATCAGTGCCCTCACTAGCGCCAGCACAGATACGCAGTATTTT CAISALTSASTDTQYF
TRBD1 . TRBJ2-3 TRBV5-1 TGCGCCAGCAGCTTGGCCACAGGGGTTGCAGATACGCAGTATTTT CASSLATGVADTQYF
TRBD2 many TRBJ2-3 TRBV20-1 TGCAGTACTAGCGGGGGCACAGATACGCAGTATTTT CSTSGGTDTQYF
TRBD2 . TRBJ2-1 TRBV20-1 TGCAGTGCTAGAGATGTGGGACTAGCGGTCTACAATGAGCAGTTCTTC CSARDVGLAVYNEQFF
. few TRBJ2-5 TRBV7-2 TGTGCCAGCACAGGAGTGAGACAAGAGACCCAGTACTTC CASTGVRQETQYF
. . TRBJ2-5 TRBV12-3/TRBV12-4 TGTGCCAGCAGTTCCCCCGGAGCCGAGACCCAGTACTTC CASSSPGAETQYF
TRBD1 . TRBJ1-3 TRBV25-1 TGTGCCAGCAGTGCTAGGGGGCCGCTGAACTCTGGAAACACCATATATTTT CASSARGPLNSGNTIYF
. few TRBJ2-5 TRBV6-2/TRBV6-3 TGTGCCAGCCAACTGGTTCTAGGGGAAGAGACCCAGTACTTC CASQLVLGEETQYF
. few TRBJ2-3 TRBV7-2 TGTGCCAGCAGCCAGCGCCTCAGGGCAGATACGCAGTATTTT CASSQRLRADTQYF
TRBD2 few TRBJ2-4 TRBV4-2 TGTGCCAGCAGCCAAGACGGGACTAGCGGGACCAAAAACATTCAGTACTTC CASSQDGTSGTKNIQYF
. . TRBJ2-3 TRBV20-1 TGCAGTGCTGCCGACTGGGCGGATACGCAGTATTTT CSAADWADTQYF
. few TRBJ2-7 TRBV7-9 TGTGCCAGCAGCTTTTCTAGGGGTACAGATTCCTACGAGCAGTACTTC CASSFSRGTDSYEQYF
TRBD1 . TRBJ2-7 TRBV20-1 TGCAGTGCTAGATCGGGACAGGGGGCAAGAACCTACGAGCAGTACTTC CSARSGQGARTYEQYF
. many TRBJ1-6 TRBV6-2/TRBV6-3 TGTGCCAGCAGTTACTCAAGATTCCGTCGCTCACCCCTCCACTTT CASSYSRFRRSPLHF
. . TRBJ2-2 TRBV20-1 TGCAGTGCTAGAGATAGGATCCCAGGGGATAACGGGGAGCTGTTTTTT CSARDRIPGDNGELFF
. many TRBJ2-7 TRBV12-3/TRBV12-4 TGTGCCAGCAGCCCCAGCCGCGGTGGGGCGAGCGAGCAGTACTTC CASSPSRGGASEQYF
TRBD2 many TRBJ2-7 TRBV7-2 TGTGCCAGCAGCTTCCCCGGACTAGCGGGCGAGGGAAACGAGCAGTACTTC CASSFPGLAGEGNEQYF
. few TRBJ2-1 TRBV24-1 TGTGCCACCAGTGATTCTGGCGGGTCTCGCGGGAAGAGTGAGCAGTTCTTC CATSDSGGSRGKSEQFF
TRBD1 many TRBJ1-1 TRBV6-5 TGTGCCAGCAGTTACTATACAGGGGTTTTCGCTGAAGCTTTCTTT CASSYYTGVFAEAFF
. few TRBJ2-2 TRBV30 TGTGCCTGGAGTGATGGGGTTCACGGGGAGCTGTTTTTT CAWSDGVHGELFF
. few TRBJ1-1 TRBV6-6 TGTGCCAGCAGTTTTCAGGTGGGGGGTGAAGCTTTCTTT CASSFQVGGEAFF
TRBD2 many TRBJ2-5 TRBV7-2 TGTGCCAGCAGTTTCGCCGGACTAGCGGAGGAGACCCAGTACTTC CASSFAGLAEETQYF
TRBD2 . TRBJ2-2 TRBV6-1 TGTGCCAGCAAGCGGGAGGGCCGACCCGGGGAGCTGTTTTTT CASKREGRPGELFF
TRBD2 . TRBJ2-1 TRBV7-2 TGTGCCAGCAGCTTAGTTGGGACTAGCGGGTCCTACAATGAGCAGTTCTTC CASSLVGTSGSYNEQFF
TRBD1 few TRBJ2-7 TRBV20-1 TGCAGTGCTAGGACAGGGATCACCTACGAGCAGTACTTC CSARTGITYEQYF
. many TRBJ2-7 TRBV12-3/TRBV12-4 TGTGCCAGCACCTCCCTCGGAGGGAGAACCTACGAGCAGTACTTC CASTSLGGRTYEQYF
. few TRBJ2-7 TRBV5-5 TGTGCCAGCACCTCAACCGGGGCAGGGGTATACGAGCAGTACTTC CASTSTGAGVYEQYF
. . TRBJ2-7 TRBV29-1 TGCAGCGTTGCGGAAGACGGGAGTTCCGGCGAGCAGTACTTC CSVAEDGSSGEQYF
. . TRBJ2-2 TRBV4-3 TGCGCCAGCAGCCAAGAGACTCGGGGTCTACCCGGGGAGCTGTTTTTT CASSQETRGLPGELFF
. few TRBJ1-1 TRBV7-2 TGTGCCAGCAGCTTAGTTGGCGCCGGGAAAAACACTGAAGCTTTCTTT CASSLVGAGKNTEAFF
TRBD1 . TRBJ1-1 TRBV30 TGTGCCTGGAGCGTTGGGACAGGACTTGAAGCTTTCTTT CAWSVGTGLEAFF
. many TRBJ2-7 TRBV20-1 TGCAGTGCAGGGGGGTCGGGAGGAGGTGAGCAGTACTTC CSAGGSGGGEQYF
. . TRBJ2-5 TRBV14 TGTGCCAGCAGCCTGGGACCAAGGGGGAGGCACGAGACCCAGTACTTC CASSLGPRGRHETQYF
. . TRBJ2-5 TRBV7-6 TGTGCCAGCAGCGTGAGCGGACCGACCCAGTACTTC CASSVSGPTQYF
. many TRBJ2-7 TRBV20-1 TGCAGTGCTAGAGATAGGGTGGGAACCTACGAGCAGTACTTC CSARDRVGTYEQYF
. many TRBJ2-1 TRBV6-2/TRBV6-3 TGTGCCAGCAGCCGAGGGGGACTGTCGGGGAATGAGCAGTTCTTC CASSRGGLSGNEQFF
. few TRBJ2-3 TRBV7-9 TGTGCCAGCAGCCCAAAGGAGCGGCTCACAGATACGCAGTATTTT CASSPKERLTDTQYF